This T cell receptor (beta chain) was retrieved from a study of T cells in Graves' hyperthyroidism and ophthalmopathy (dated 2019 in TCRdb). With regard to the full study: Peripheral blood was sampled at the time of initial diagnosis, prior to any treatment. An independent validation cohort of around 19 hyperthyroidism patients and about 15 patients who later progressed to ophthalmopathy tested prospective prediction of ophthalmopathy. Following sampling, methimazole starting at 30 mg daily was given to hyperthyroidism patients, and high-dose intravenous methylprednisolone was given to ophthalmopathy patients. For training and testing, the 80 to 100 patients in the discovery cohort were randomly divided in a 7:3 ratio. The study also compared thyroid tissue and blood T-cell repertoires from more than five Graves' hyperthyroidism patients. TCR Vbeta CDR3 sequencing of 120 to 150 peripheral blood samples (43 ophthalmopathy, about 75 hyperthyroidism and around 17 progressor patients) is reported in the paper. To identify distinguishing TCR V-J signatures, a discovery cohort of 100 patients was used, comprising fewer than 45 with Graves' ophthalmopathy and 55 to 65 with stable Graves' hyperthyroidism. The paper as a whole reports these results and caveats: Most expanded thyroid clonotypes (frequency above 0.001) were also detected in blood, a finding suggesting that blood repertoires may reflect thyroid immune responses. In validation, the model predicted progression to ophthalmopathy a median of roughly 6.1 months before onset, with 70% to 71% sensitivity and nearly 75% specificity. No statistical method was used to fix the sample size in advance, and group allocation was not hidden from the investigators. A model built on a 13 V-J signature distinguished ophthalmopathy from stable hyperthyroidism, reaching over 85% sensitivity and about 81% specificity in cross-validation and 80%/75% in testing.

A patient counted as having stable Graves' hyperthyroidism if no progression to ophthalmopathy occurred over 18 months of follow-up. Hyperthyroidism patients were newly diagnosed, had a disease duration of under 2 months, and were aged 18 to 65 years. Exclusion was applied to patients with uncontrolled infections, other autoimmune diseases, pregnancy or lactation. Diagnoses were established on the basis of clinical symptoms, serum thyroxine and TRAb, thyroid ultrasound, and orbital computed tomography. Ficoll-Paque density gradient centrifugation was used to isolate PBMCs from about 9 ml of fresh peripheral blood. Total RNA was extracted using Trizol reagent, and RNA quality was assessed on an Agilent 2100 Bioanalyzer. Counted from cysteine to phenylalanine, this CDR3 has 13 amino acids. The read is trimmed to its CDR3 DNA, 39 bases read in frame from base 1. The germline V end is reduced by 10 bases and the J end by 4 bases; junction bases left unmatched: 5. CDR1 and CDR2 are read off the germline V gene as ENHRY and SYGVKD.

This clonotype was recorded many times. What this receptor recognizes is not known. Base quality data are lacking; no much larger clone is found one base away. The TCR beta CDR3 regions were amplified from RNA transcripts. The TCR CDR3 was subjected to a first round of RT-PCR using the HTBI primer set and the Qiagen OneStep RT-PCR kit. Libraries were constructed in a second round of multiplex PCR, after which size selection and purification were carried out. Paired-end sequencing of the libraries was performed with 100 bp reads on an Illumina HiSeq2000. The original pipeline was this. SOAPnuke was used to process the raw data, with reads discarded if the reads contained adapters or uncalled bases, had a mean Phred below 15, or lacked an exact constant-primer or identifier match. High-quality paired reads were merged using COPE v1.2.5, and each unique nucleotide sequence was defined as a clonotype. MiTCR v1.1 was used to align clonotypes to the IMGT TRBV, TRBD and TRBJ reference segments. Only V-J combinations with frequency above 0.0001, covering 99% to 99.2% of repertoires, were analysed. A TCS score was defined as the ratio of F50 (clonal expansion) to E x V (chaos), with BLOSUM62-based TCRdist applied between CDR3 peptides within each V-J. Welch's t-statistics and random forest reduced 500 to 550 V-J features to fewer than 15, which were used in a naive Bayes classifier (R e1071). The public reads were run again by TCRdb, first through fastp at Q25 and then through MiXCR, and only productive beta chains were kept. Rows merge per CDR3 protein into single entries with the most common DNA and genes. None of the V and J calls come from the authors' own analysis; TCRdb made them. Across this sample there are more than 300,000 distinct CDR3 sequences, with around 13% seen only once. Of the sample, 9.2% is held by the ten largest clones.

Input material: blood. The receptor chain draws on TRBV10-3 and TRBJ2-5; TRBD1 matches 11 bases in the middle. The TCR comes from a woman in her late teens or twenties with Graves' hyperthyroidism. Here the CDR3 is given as CATAGQGGETQYF. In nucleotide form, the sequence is TGTGCCACGGCGGGACAGGGGGGAGAGACCCAGTACTTC.